This T cell receptor (beta chain) was identified in a study of cytomegalovirus exposure and HLA in healthy donors. The PCR used 60 Vbeta and 13 Jbeta primers. Profiled with immunoSEQ multiplex PCR; TCRdb holds only in-frame clones, not every one. This table holds under 200,000 clones. The CDR3 sequence is 15 residues long. V shed 1 base, J shed 8 bases, and the junction held 8 bases outside the gene matches. The germline gives CDR1 PRHDT, CDR2 FYEKMQ (reference sequence). The sequence was collected from a man aged 30-40 years in good health and CMV-seronegative. The chain joins TRBV13 to TRBJ2-1; 7 bases match TRBD1. Sequenced material: PBMCs. The CDR3 sequence is CASSLEQGIMDEQFF. CDR3 nucleotides: TGTGCCAGCAGCTTAGAACAGGGGATTATGGATGAGCAGTTCTTC.